These 14 T cell receptor beta chains came from one sample sequenced in a study of Ad26.COV2.S vaccination and SARS-CoV-2 variants. Treatment denoted: approximately 18 received Ad26.COV2.S at low or high dose, single or two shots; about five received placebo; per-sample allocation not given. Collection of the samples took place on day 63 after the first injection of vaccine or placebo. Profiling relied on immunoSEQ multiplex PCR, and the TCRdb table lists in-frame clones only, not all of them. The sample lists around 300,000 clones, more than 85% occurring once. Specimen: peripheral blood, collected in a trial of Ad26.COV2.S vaccine versus placebo. All receptors come from a person between 18 and 60 years old who received the Ad26.COV2.S COVID-19 vaccine or a placebo.

V and J are TRBV19 and TRBJ2-1, with 7 bases aligning to TRBD2. The CDR3 is 20 amino acids. Germline values: CDR1 LNHDA, CDR2 SQIVND (reference sequence). V shed 3 bases and J 4 bases; nucleotides not matched to a gene: 21. The CDR3 region has the DNA TGTGCCAGTAGTATCGGTCTAGCGGCCTGGAGTACAACTATGTACAATGAGCAGTTCTTC. It is translated as CASSIGLAAWSTTMYNEQFF.

This chain connects TRBV4-1 to TRBJ1-6; D is unresolved. The germline CDR1 and CDR2 sequences are MGHRA and YSYEKL. This CDR3 contains 15 residues. V was trimmed by 2 bases and J by 6 bases, leaving 11 bases between them. DNA for the CDR3: TGCGCCAGCAGCCAATTCCGGCAGACTAATTCACCCCTCCACTTT. This sequence encodes CASSQFRQTNSPLHF.

V is TRBV27 and J is TRBJ2-1; D is uncertain. The germline V gene has CDR1 MNHEY and CDR2 SMNVEV (reference sequence). V was pared by 6 bases and J by 8 bases, with 14 bases between. The CDR3 consists of 13 residues. Here the CDR3 reads CASSHTQVDEQFF. In DNA form, the CDR3 reads TGTGCCAGCAGCCACACGCAGGTGGATGAGCAGTTCTTC.

The chain links TRBV7-2 to TRBJ2-3; D call uncertain. The CDR3 spans 13 residues. CDR1 and CDR2 (germline): SGHTA, FQGNSA. V dropped 3 bases and J dropped 3 bases, with 7 bases sitting between them. For the CDR3, the DNA is TGTGCCAGCAGCTTGTTCAAAACAGATACGCAGTATTTT. The encoded protein is CASSLFKTDTQYF.

The V call is TRBV19, the J call TRBJ2-3; perhaps TRBD2 as D (7 bases). Trimming took off 4 bases at V and 6 bases at J, with 11 bases between the two ends. Germline CDR1 and CDR2: LNHDA and SQIVND (reference sequence). The CDR3 totals 13 residues. CDR3 sequence: CASSTGGRDTQYF. The CDR3 DNA is TGTGCCAGTAGTACCGGGGGGCGTGATACGCAGTATTTT.

V and J are TRBV24-1 and TRBJ2-5; D is ambiguous. The V end was cut by 3 bases, the J end by 2 bases, with 12 bases between. The CDR3 extends over 15 amino acids. Germline CDR1 is KGHDR and CDR2 is SFDVKD. The DNA of the CDR3 is TGTGCCACCAGTGATAAGGGTAGGGAACAAGAGACCCAGTACTTC. Translated: CATSDKGREQETQYF.

V usage is TRBV19 and J usage is TRBJ1-6; 10 nucleotides align to TRBD1. The CDR3 contains 15 residues. Germline CDR1 and CDR2: LNHDA and SQIVND (reference sequence). The V gene end was trimmed by 4 bases and the J gene end by 8 bases; junction bases not matched to a gene: 5. The CDR3 coding sequence is TGTGCCAGTAGTAGCCGGGACAGGGGTGATTCACCCCTCCACTTT. Residues: CASSSRDRGDSPLHF.

The J gene is TRBJ1-2, the V gene TRBV15; no reliable D call. The CDR3 length is 13 residues. V was cut by 2 bases and J by 6 bases, with 10 bases left in between. The V gene's germline CDR1 is LNHNV and CDR2 YYDKDF (reference sequence). This chain's CDR3 is CATSRRMDDGYTF. The DNA for the CDR3 is TGTGCCACCAGCAGAAGGATGGACGATGGCTACACCTTC.

The chain links TRBV6-2 or TRBV6-3 to TRBJ2-5; TRBD2 aligns across 7 bases. The CDR3 sequence is 13 residues long. The germline V gene has CDR1 MNHEY and CDR2 SVGEGT. Trimming cost V 6 bases and J 6 bases; bases outside gene matches: 7. The CDR3: CASSLGGRKTQYF. CDR3 bases: TGTGCCAGCAGCCTCGGGGGGAGGAAGACCCAGTACTTC.

This clone was seen just once. The chain recombines TRBV28 with TRBJ2-4; 7 nucleotides line up with TRBD2. Germline lookup yields CDR1 MDHEN and CDR2 SYDVKM. J lost 1 base, V lost 2 bases, and 2 bases had no gene match. The CDR3 is 15 residues long. The CDR3 region is CASSLPGRAKNIQYF. The CDR3 DNA is TGTGCCAGCAGTTTACCCGGGAGGGCCAAAAACATTCAGTACTTC.

The chain recombines TRBV15 with TRBJ1-1, with D possibly being TRBD1 (5 bases). With 0 bases removed from V and 1 base from J, the gap between germline ends came to 12 bases. The germline V gene encodes CDR1 LNHNV and CDR2 YYDKDF (reference sequence). The CDR3 contains 16 residues. Here the CDR3 DNA reads TGTGCCACCAGCAGAGAGCAGACAGAACCGAACACTGAAGCTTTCTTT. Protein sequence: CATSREQTEPNTEAFF.

V gene TRBV30 combines with J gene TRBJ1-3, with TRBD1 as a possible D gene (5 bases). The V gene lost 3 bases and the J gene lost 2 bases, with 17 bases spanning the gap. The CDR3 is made up of 16 amino acids. Per germline, CDR1 GTSNPN and CDR2 SVGIG (reference sequence). CDR3 sequence reads: CAWSMKNWGTGNTIYF. The CDR3 bases are TGTGCCTGGAGCATGAAAAACTGGGGGACTGGAAACACCATATATTTT.

This clone occurred once. V is TRBV4-1 and J is TRBJ1-2; D is uncertain. Trimming removed 1 base at V and 7 bases at J, with 13 bases between. Per germline, CDR1 MGHRA and CDR2 YSYEKL. This CDR3 is built from 14 residues. CDR3 DNA sequence: TGCGCCAGCAGCCAAGGGGGAGACTTTATTGGCTACACCTTC. It translates to CASSQGGDFIGYTF.

The V and J genes are TRBV7-9 and TRBJ1-5; TRBD1 matches 8 bases. Germline CDR1 reads SEHNR; CDR2 reads FQNEAQ (reference sequence). The length of the CDR3 is 16 residues. Trimming removed 1 base from V and 5 bases from J; junction bases left unmatched: 7. As DNA, the CDR3 is TGTGCCAGCAGCTTAGGTGACAGGGGCGGTGATCAGCCCCAGCATTTT. Translated, it gives CASSLGDRGGDQPQHF.